Given below is one T cell receptor (beta chain) in context. The record originates from a study of blood T cell repertoires in COVID-19. Study as a whole: Material from acute and convalescent COVID-19 was sourced from the United States, Italy and Spain.

Per the original data handling: Reference gene primer amplification gave estimated nucleated cell counts. Produced via immunoSEQ multiplex PCR; TCRdb's table is partial and in-frame only. V, J and clone size derive from that table, while D and trimming were established from the DNA sequence. The sample consists of 45,000 to 65,000 clones, more than 90% of them appearing once. Germline V CDR1 and CDR2: LGHNT, FRNRAP. The germline V and J ends were trimmed by 1 base and 2 bases, with 8 bases remaining between them. The CDR3 is 14 amino acids. The sequence was collected from a man between 45 and 60 years old with acute or convalescent COVID-19. The chain uses TRBV12-5 and TRBJ1-2; the D is unclear. Input material: peripheral blood. CDR3 DNA: TGTGCTAGTGGTTTGGGCCCAGAAAACTATGGCTACACCTTC. Translated: CASGLGPENYGYTF.